This TCR beta chain was sequenced during a study of beta chain features in type 1 diabetes. Expressed TCRB transcripts were sequenced because the isolated RNA had all been reverse transcribed beforehand. Profiling relied on immunoSEQ multiplex PCR, and the TCRdb table lists in-frame clones only, not all of them. The sample has approximately 43,000 clones, approximately 62% seen once. This CDR3 region has 15 residues. V lost 3 bases to trimming and J lost 4 bases; unmatched junction nucleotides: 7. CDR1 and CDR2 (germline): SGHTA, FQGNSA. Whole-study results and caveats: For Type 1 diabetes patients, all four CD4+ subsets carried TCRB CDR3s that were moderately but significantly shorter.

Every single donor gave one heparinised blood draw, and these averaged about 116 mL. Comments on this clone: The antigen is not known.

Sequenced sample: Tregs from blood. The chain recombines TRBV7-2 with TRBJ2-5; TRBD1 matches 8 bases. The sequence was obtained from a man aged 25-45 years with type 1 diabetes. Some clones in this sample may be carry-over from other donors' samples. This CDR3 is CASSFYDRGRETQYF. The CDR3 coding sequence is TGTGCCAGCAGCTTCTATGACAGGGGCCGAGAGACCCAGTACTTC.